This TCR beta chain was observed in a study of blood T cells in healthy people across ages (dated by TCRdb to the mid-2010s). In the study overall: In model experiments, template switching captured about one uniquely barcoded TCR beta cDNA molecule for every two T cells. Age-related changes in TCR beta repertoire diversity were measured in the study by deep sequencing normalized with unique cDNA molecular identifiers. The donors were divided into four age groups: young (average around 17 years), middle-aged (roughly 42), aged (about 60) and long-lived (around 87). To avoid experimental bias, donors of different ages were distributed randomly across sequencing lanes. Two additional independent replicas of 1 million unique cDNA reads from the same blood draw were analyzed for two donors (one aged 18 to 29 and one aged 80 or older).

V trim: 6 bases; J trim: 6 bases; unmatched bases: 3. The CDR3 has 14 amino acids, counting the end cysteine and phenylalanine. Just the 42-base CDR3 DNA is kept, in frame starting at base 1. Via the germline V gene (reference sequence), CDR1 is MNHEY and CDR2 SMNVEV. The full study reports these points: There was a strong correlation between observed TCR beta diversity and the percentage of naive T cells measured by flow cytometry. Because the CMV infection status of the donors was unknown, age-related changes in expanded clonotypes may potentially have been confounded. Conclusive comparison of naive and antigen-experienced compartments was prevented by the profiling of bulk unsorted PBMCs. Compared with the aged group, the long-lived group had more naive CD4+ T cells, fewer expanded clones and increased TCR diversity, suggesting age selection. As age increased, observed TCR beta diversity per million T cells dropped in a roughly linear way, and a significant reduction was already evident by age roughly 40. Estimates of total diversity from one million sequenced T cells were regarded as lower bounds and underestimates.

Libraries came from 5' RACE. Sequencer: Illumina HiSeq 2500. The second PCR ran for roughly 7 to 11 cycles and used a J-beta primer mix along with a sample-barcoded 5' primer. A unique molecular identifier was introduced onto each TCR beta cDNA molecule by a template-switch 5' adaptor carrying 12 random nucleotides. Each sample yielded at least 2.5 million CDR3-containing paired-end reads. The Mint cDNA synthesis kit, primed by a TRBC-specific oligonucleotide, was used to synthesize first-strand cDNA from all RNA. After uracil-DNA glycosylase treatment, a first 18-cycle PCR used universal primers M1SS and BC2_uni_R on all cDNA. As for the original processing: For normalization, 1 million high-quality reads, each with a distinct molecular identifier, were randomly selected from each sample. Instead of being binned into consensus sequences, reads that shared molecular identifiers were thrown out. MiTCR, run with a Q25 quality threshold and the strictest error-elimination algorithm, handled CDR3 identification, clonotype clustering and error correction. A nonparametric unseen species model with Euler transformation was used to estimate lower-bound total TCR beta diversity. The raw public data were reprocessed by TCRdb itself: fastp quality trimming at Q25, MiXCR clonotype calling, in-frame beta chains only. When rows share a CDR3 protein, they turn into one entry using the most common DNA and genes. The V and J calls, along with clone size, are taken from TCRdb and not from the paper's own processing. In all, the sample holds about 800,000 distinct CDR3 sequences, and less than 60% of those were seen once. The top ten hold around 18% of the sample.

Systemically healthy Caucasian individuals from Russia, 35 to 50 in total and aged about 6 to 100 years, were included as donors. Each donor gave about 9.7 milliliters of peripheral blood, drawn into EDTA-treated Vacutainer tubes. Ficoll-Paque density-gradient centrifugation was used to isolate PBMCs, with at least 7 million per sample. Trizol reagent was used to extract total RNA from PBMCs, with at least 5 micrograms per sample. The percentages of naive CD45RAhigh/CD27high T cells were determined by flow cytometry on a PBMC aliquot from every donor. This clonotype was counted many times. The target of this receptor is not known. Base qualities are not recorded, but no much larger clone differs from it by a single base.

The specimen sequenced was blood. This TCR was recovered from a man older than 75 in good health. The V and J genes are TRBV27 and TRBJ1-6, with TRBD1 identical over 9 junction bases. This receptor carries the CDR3 CASSRDRANSPLHF. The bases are TGTGCCAGCAGCCGGGACAGGGCTAATTCACCCCTCCACTTT.